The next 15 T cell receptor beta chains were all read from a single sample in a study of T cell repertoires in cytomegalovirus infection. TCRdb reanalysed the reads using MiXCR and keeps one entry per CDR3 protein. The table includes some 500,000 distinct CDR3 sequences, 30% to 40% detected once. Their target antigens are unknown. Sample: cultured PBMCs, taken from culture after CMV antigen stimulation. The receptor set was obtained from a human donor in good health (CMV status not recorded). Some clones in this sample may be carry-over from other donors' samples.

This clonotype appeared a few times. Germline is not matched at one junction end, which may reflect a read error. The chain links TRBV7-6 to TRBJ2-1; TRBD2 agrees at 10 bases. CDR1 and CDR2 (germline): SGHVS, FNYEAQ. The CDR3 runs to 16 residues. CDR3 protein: CASSSQPAGGPNEQFF. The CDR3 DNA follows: TGTGCTAGCAGCTCCCAACCAGCGGGAGGGCCCAATGAGCAGTTCTTC.

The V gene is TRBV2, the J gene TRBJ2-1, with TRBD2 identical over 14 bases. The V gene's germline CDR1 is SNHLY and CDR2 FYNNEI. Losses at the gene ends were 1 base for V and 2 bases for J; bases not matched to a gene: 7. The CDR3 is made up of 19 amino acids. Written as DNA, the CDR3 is TGTGCCAGCAGTGAAGTGGGACTAGCGGGAGTAGGAACCTACAATGAGCAGTTCTTC. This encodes CASSEVGLAGVGTYNEQFF.

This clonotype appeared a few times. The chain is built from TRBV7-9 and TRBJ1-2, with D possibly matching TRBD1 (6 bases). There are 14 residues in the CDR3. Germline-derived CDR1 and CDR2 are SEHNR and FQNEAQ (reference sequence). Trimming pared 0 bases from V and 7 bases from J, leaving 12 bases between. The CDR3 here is CASSLASRGAGYTF. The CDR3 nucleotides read TGTGCCAGCAGCTTAGCGTCCAGGGGCGCTGGCTACACCTTC.

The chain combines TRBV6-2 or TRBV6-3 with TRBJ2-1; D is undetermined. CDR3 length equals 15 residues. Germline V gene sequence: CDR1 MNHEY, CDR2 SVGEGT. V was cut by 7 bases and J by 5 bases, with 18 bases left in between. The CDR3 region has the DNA TGTGCCAGCAAATACGACTGGGCTGGACACAATGAGCAGTTCTTC. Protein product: CASKYDWAGHNEQFF.

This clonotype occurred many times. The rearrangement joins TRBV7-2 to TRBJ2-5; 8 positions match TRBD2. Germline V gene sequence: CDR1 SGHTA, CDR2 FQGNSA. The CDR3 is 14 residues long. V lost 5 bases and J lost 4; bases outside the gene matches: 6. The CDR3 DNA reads TGTGCCAGCAGCACCCTAGCGGGTGGAGAGACCCAGTACTTC. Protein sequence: CASSTLAGGETQYF.

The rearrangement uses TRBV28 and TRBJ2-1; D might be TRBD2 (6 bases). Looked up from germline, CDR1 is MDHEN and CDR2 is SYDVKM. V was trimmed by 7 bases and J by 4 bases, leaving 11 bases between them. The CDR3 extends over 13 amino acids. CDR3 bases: TGTGCCAGCATTCGGGACTCTTACAATGAGCAGTTCTTC. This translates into CASIRDSYNEQFF.

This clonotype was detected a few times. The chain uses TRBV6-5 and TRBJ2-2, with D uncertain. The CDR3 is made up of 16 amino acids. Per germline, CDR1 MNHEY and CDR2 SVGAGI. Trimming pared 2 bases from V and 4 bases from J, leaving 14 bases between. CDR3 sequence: CASSYLYLGTTGELFF. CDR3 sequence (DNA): TGTGCCAGCAGTTACCTGTATTTGGGTACCACCGGGGAGCTGTTTTTT.

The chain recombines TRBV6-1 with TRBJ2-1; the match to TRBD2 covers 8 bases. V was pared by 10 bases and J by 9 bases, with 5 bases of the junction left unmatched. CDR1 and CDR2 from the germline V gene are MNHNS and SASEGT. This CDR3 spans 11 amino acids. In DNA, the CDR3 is TGTGCCACCAAAACTAGCGGTGAGCAGTTCTTC. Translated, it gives CATKTSGEQFF.

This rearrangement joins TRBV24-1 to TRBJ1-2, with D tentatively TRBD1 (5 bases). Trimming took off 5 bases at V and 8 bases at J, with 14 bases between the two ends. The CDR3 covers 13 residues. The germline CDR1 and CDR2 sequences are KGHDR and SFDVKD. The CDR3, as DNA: TGTGCCACCAGTGCCAGAGGGGCTGGGGGCTACACCTTC. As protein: CATSARGAGGYTF.

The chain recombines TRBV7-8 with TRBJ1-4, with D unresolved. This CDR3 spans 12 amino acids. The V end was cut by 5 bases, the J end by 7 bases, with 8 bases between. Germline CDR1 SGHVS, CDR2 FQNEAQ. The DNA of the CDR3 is TGTGCCAGCAGCCGGAGAGGTGAAAAACTGTTTTTT. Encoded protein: CASSRRGEKLFF. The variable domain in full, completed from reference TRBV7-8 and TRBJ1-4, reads GAGVSQSPRYKVAKRGQDVALRCDPISGHVSLFWYQQALGQGPEFLTYFQNEAQLDKSGLPSDRFFAERPEGSVSTLKIQRTQQEDSAVYLCASSRRGEKLFFGSGTQLSVL.

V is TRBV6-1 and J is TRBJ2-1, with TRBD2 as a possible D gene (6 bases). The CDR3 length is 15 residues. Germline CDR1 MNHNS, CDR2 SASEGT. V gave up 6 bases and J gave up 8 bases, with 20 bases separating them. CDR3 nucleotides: TGTGCCAGCAGCCCAATGGATAGCGGACGCGATGAGCAGTTCTTC. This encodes CASSPMDSGRDEQFF.

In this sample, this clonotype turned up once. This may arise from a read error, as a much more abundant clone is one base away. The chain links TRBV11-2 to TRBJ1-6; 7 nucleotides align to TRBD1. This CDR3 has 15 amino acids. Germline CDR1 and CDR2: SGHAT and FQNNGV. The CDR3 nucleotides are TGTGCCAGCAGCTTAATTGGGACAGACCTTTCACCCCACCACTTT. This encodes CASSLIGTDLSPHHF.

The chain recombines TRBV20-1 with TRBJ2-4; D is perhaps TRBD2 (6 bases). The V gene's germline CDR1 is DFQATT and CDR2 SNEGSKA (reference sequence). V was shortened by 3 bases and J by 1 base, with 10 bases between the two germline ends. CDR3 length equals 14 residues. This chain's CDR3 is CSASGGEAKNIQYF. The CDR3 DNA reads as TGCAGTGCTAGTGGAGGGGAGGCCAAAAACATTCAGTACTTC.

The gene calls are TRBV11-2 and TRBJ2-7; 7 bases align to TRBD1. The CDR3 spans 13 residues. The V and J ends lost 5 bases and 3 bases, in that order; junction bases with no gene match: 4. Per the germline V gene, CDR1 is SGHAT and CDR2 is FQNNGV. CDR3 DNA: TGTGCCAGCAGCCTCAGGGGGATCTACGAGCAGTACGTC. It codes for CASSLRGIYEQYV.

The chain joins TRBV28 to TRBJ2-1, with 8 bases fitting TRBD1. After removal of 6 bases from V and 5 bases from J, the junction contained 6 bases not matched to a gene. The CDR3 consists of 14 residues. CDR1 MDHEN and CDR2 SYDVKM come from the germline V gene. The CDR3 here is CASRSGQANNEQFF. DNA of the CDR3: TGTGCCAGCAGGTCGGGACAGGCGAACAATGAGCAGTTCTTC.